These T cell receptor beta chains were read from a single sample in a study of CD8+CD57+ T cells in acquired aplastic anemia. TCRdb ran MiXCR on the reads and lists one entry per CDR3 protein. The data contain under 500,000 distinct CDR3 sequences, around 30% of them singletons. What was sequenced was sorted CD4+, CD8+, or CD8+CD57+ T cells (not recorded which) from PBMCs. Every receptor here comes from a human donor with aplastic anemia. The CDR3 runs from the conserved cysteine through the conserved F or W. Fields, in order: clone size, D gene, V gene, J gene, CDR3 DNA, CDR3 protein. A D gene is named only where the DNA matches it firmly. Size is stated for part of the rows, as once, few or many counts, or as a class when the clone is expanded.

clone_size: NA; d_call: NA; v_call: TRBV2; j_call: TRBJ1-1; cdr3_nt: TGTGCCAGCAGTTTTAAGCGGGGTGACGGCACTGAGGCTTTCTTT; cdr3_aa: CASSFKRGDGTEAFF
clone_size: NA; d_call: NA; v_call: TRBV28; j_call: TRBJ2-7; cdr3_nt: TGTGCCAGCAGTCCGACCTTCGCGGGGGCGGGCGAGCAGTACTTC; cdr3_aa: CASSPTFAGAGEQYF
clone_size: many; d_call: TRBD1; v_call: TRBV20-1; j_call: TRBJ1-2; cdr3_nt: TGCAGTGCTAGAGAGGGACAGGTCCCTACTTATGGCTACACCTTC; cdr3_aa: CSAREGQVPTYGYTF
clone_size: NA; d_call: TRBD1; v_call: TRBV2; j_call: TRBJ1-1; cdr3_nt: TGTGCCAGGCTGACAGGGTGGACTGAAGCTTTCTTT; cdr3_aa: CARLTGWTEAFF
clone_size: NA; d_call: NA; v_call: TRBV14; j_call: TRBJ1-5; cdr3_nt: TGTGCCAGCAGCGTCGGAAACCCTCAGCCCCAGCATTTT; cdr3_aa: CASSVGNPQPQHF
clone_size: NA; d_call: NA; v_call: TRBV6-5; j_call: TRBJ1-3; cdr3_nt: TGTGCCAGCAGTTACGGTTCCCAGGGACGTGGAAACACCATATATTTT; cdr3_aa: CASSYGSQGRGNTIYF
clone_size: few; d_call: TRBD1; v_call: TRBV20-1; j_call: TRBJ2-1; cdr3_nt: TGCAGTGCTAGGGACAGGGCCTACAATGAGCAGTTCTTC; cdr3_aa: CSARDRAYNEQFF
clone_size: NA; d_call: TRBD2; v_call: TRBV7-3; j_call: TRBJ2-3; cdr3_nt: TGTGCCAGCAGCTCCCGTAGCGGGGGGGCATCTGATACGCAGTATTTT; cdr3_aa: CASSSRSGGASDTQYF
clone_size: NA; d_call: NA; v_call: TRBV2; j_call: TRBJ1-4; cdr3_nt: TGTGCCAGCAGTCCCTTTGTGGGCACAGAAAAACTGTTTTTT; cdr3_aa: CASSPFVGTEKLFF
clone_size: NA; d_call: TRBD1; v_call: TRBV20-1; j_call: TRBJ2-1; cdr3_nt: TGCAGTGCTACTAGCCTGGGACAGTCCGACGTGATCAATGAGCAGTTCTTC; cdr3_aa: CSATSLGQSDVINEQFF
clone_size: few; d_call: TRBD2; v_call: TRBV5-1; j_call: TRBJ2-5; cdr3_nt: TGCGCCAGCAGCTTGTTAGGACTAGCGGGACGGGGAGAGACCCAGTACTTC; cdr3_aa: CASSLLGLAGRGETQYF
clone_size: NA; d_call: TRBD1; v_call: TRBV19; j_call: TRBJ2-2; cdr3_nt: TGTGCCAGTAGTATTACAGGACAGGGGCCCGGGAACACCGGGGAGCTGTTTTTT; cdr3_aa: CASSITGQGPGNTGELFF
clone_size: many; d_call: NA; v_call: TRBV12-3/TRBV12-4; j_call: TRBJ1-2; cdr3_nt: TGTGCCAGCAGTTTCACCAGGGACTATGGCTACACCTTC; cdr3_aa: CASSFTRDYGYTF
clone_size: few; d_call: TRBD2; v_call: TRBV3-1; j_call: TRBJ2-5; cdr3_nt: TGTGCCAGCAGCCATTTAGCGGGAGGGCCAGAGACCCAGTACTTC; cdr3_aa: CASSHLAGGPETQYF
clone_size: NA; d_call: NA; v_call: TRBV24-1; j_call: TRBJ2-3; cdr3_nt: TGTGCCACCAGTGATTTTGGGGGAAGGAGGACAGATACGCAGTATTTT; cdr3_aa: CATSDFGGRRTDTQYF
clone_size: once; d_call: NA; v_call: TRBV12-3/TRBV12-4; j_call: TRBJ2-2; cdr3_nt: TGTGCCAGCCCAGTAGACTACACCGGGGAGCTGTTTTTT; cdr3_aa: CASPVDYTGELFF
clone_size: few; d_call: TRBD1; v_call: TRBV6-5; j_call: TRBJ1-2; cdr3_nt: TGTGCCAGCAGTTTAGTCAGGGGGCCGGGCTACACCTTC; cdr3_aa: CASSLVRGPGYTF
clone_size: NA; d_call: TRBD2; v_call: TRBV2; j_call: TRBJ2-1; cdr3_nt: TGTGCCAGCAGTTTTAGCGGGACGAGTGAGCAGTTCTTC; cdr3_aa: CASSFSGTSEQFF
clone_size: few; d_call: TRBD2; v_call: TRBV19; j_call: TRBJ2-7; cdr3_nt: TGTGCCAGCTCACCCCAGGGAGCGGGACTAGCGGGAGAGCAGTACTTC; cdr3_aa: CASSPQGAGLAGEQYF
clone_size: many; d_call: TRBD1; v_call: TRBV7-6; j_call: TRBJ1-5; cdr3_nt: TGTGCCAGCAGCCCTCGGACAGGAGGGAATCAGCCCCAGCATTTT; cdr3_aa: CASSPRTGGNQPQHF
clone_size: NA; d_call: NA; v_call: TRBV10-1; j_call: TRBJ1-5; cdr3_nt: TGCGCCAGCAGGGTTACAGGGAGCAATCAGCCCCAGCATTTT; cdr3_aa: CASRVTGSNQPQHF
clone_size: few; d_call: NA; v_call: TRBV7-8; j_call: TRBJ2-2; cdr3_nt: TGTGCCAGCAGCTTAGCTGGGGCATTTCAAGCGAACACCGGGGAGCTGTTTTTT; cdr3_aa: CASSLAGAFQANTGELFF
clone_size: many; d_call: NA; v_call: TRBV27; j_call: TRBJ1-3; cdr3_nt: TGTGCCAGCAGTCCCCAGCTCTCTGGAAACACCATATATTTT; cdr3_aa: CASSPQLSGNTIYF